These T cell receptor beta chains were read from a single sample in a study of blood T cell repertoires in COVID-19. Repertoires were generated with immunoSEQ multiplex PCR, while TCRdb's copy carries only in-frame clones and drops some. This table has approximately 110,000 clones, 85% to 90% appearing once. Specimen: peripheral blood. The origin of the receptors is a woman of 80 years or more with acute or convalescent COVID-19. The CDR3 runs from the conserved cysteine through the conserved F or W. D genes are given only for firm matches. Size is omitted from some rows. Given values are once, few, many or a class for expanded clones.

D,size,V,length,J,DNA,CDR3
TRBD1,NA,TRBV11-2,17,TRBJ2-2,TGTGCCAGCAGCCCAGGGACAGGGGGCGCGGACACCGGGGAGCTGTTTTTT,CASSPGTGGADTGELFF
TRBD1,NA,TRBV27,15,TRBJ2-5,TGTGCCAGCATGTCTTCGGGACAGGGGGGTGAGACCCAGTACTTC,CASMSSGQGGETQYF
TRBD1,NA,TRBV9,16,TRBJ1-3,TGTGCCAGCAGCGTCAGGGACAGGGACTCTGGAAACACCATATATTTT,CASSVRDRDSGNTIYF
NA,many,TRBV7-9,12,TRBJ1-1,TGTGCCAGCAGCTTGCGGGACACTGAAGCTTTCTTT,CASSLRDTEAFF
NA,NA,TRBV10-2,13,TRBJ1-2,TGCGCCAGCAGGGATGGTCCCGGGGGAGGCTACACCTTC,CASRDGPGGGYTF
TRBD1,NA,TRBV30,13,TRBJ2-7,TGTGCCTGTACCACCGGACAGGGGGACGAGCAGTACTTC,CACTTGQGDEQYF
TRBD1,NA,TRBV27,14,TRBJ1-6,TGTGCCAGCAGTCTCGACAGGGTAAATTCACCCCTCCACTTT,CASSLDRVNSPLHF
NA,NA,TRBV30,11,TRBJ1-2,TGTGCCTGGTCTAGGAATCCTGGCTACACCTTC,CAWSRNPGYTF
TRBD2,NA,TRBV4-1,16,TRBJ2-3,TGCGCCAGCAGCCAAAAGGTAGCGGGAGCCACAGATACGCAGTATTTT,CASSQKVAGATDTQYF
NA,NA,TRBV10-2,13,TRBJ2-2,TGCGCCAGCAGTTTACTTAACACCGGGGAGCTGTTTTTT,CASSLLNTGELFF
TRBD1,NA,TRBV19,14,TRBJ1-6,TGTGCCAGTAGTTCAGCCAGGGGGAAATCACCCCTCCACTTT,CASSSARGKSPLHF
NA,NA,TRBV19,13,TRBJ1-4,TGTGCCAGTAGGAGGAGGGATGGTGAAAAACTGTTTTTT,CASRRRDGEKLFF
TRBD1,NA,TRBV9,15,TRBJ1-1,TGTGCCAGCAGCGTAGGGACAGGGGGGTTCGCTGAAGCTTTCTTT,CASSVGTGGFAEAFF
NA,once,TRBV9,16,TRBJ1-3,TGTGCCAGCAGCGTAGTGCGGCTCTGCTCTGGAAACACCATATATTTT,CASSVVRLCSGNTIYF
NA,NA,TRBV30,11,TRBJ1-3,TGTGCCTACGGGACTGGAAACACCATATATTTT,CAYGTGNTIYF
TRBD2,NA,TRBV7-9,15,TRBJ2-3,TGTGCCAGCAGCTTTAAGCGGGGTGATTCGGGTACGCAGTATTTT,CASSFKRGDSGTQYF
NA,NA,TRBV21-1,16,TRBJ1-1,TGTGCCAGCAGCCCCGGACAGGGGTTTGTGAACACTGAAGCTTTCTTT,CASSPGQGFVNTEAFF
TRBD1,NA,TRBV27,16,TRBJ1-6,TGTGCCAGCGCTGTCGGGACAGTCATTTATAATTCACCCCTCCACTTT,CASAVGTVIYNSPLHF
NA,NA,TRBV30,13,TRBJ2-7,TGTGCCTGGAGCCACGACAGTTCCTACGAGCAGTACTTC,CAWSHDSSYEQYF
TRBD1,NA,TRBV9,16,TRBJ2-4,TGTGCCAGCAGCGTCGGGACAGGGGATGCCAAAAACATTCAGTACTTC,CASSVGTGDAKNIQYF
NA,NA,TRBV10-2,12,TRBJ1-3,TGCGCCAGCAGCCCCGGTGGAAACACCATATATTTT,CASSPGGNTIYF
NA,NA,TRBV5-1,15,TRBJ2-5,TGCGCCAGCAGGCTGACCGCGACTCCTAAAGAGACCCAGTACTTC,CASRLTATPKETQYF
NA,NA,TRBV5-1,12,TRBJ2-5,TGCGCCAGCAGCTTCCCCGGGGAGACCCAGTACTTC,CASSFPGETQYF
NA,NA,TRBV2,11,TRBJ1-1,TGTGCCAGCAGTGCGTACACTGAAGCTTTCTTT,CASSAYTEAFF
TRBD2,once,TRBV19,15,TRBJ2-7,TGTGCCAGTAGTTCGAGCGGGGGGAGTGGCTACGAGCAGTACTTC,CASSSSGGSGYEQYF
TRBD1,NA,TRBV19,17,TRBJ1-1,TGTGCCAGTAGCAAAACCGGGACAGGGATTGGGAACACTGAAGCTTTCTTT,CASSKTGTGIGNTEAFF
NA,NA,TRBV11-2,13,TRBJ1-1,TGTGCCAGCAGCTTTTTAGTGAACACTGAAGCTTTCTTT,CASSFLVNTEAFF
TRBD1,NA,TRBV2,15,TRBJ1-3,TGTGCCAGCAGTGGGACAGGATCCTCTGGAAACACCATATATTTT,CASSGTGSSGNTIYF
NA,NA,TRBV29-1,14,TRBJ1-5,TGCAGCGTTGCGGGAGACACGGGCAGAGAGCCCCAGCATTTT,CSVAGDTGREPQHF
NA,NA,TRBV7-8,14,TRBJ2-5,TGTGCCAGCAGCATAAACAGGGCCCCAGAGACCCAGTACTTC,CASSINRAPETQYF
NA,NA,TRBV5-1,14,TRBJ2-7,TGCGCCAGCAGCTTGGGGGACACTTCCTACGAGCAGTACTTC,CASSLGDTSYEQYF
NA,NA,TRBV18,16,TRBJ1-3,TGTGCCAGCTCACCACCCTCCAGGGACTCTGGAAACACCATATATTTT,CASSPPSRDSGNTIYF
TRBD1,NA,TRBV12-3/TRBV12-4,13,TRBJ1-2,TGTGCCAGCAGTCCAGGGGGCGTGGGAGGCTACACCTTC,CASSPGGVGGYTF
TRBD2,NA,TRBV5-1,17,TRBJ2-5,TGCGCCAGCAGCTTGGCCGCGGCTAGCGGGGACAAGAGGACCCAGTACTTC,CASSLAAASGDKRTQYF
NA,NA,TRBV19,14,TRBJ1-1,TGTGCCAGTAGTATGCCGGGTGGGTATACTGAAGCTTTCTTT,CASSMPGGYTEAFF
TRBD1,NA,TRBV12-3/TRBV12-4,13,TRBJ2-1,TGTGCCAGCAGCAAGACAGGGAAAGTTGAGCAGTTCTTC,CASSKTGKVEQFF
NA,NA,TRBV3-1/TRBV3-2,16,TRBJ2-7,TGTGCCAGCAGCCCGATTACAGGTCTCAGCTCCTACGAGCAGTACTTC,CASSPITGLSSYEQYF
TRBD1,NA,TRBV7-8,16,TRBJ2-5,TGTGCCAGCAGCCTCCTGGGACAGGGGAGGGTAGAGACCCAGTACTTC,CASSLLGQGRVETQYF
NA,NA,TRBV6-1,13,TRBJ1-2,TGTGCCAGCAGTGAGGGGGGAAACTATGGCTACACCTTC,CASSEGGNYGYTF
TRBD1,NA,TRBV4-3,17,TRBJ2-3,TGCGCCAGCAGCCAAGTCTGGGGACAGGGGGGCCCAGATACGCAGTATTTT,CASSQVWGQGGPDTQYF
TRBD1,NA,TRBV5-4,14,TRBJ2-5,TGTGCCAGCAGCAATGGACAGGTACAAGAGACCCAGTACTTC,CASSNGQVQETQYF
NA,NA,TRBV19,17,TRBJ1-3,TGTGCCAGTAGTCCGGGGACAACGTTCCATTCTGGAAACACCATATATTTT,CASSPGTTFHSGNTIYF
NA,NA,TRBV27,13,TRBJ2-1,TGTGCCAGCAGTTTATCGTACAGAAATGAGCAGTTCTTC,CASSLSYRNEQFF
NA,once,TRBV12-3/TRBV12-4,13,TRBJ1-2,TGTGCCAGCAGTCTGACCCCAGGAGGGGGCTACACCTTC,CASSLTPGGGYTF
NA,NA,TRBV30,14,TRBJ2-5,TGTGCCTGGAGTGACTACGGGGGAGGTGAGACCCAGTACTTC,CAWSDYGGGETQYF
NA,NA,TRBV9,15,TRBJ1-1,TGTGCCAGCAGCGCCCCAGCCGGGTCAGACACTGAAGCTTTCTTT,CASSAPAGSDTEAFF
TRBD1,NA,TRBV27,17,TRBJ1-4,TGTGCCAGCAGTACCAACCGGGACAGGGGGACTAATGAAAAACTGTTTTTT,CASSTNRDRGTNEKLFF